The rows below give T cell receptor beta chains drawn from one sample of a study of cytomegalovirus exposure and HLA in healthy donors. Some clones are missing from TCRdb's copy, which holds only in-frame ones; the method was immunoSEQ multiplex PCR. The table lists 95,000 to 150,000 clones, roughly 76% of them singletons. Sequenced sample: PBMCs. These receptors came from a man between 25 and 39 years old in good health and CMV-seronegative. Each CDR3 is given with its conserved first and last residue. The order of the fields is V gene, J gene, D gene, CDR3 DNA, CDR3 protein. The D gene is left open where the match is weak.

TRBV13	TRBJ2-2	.	TGTGCCAGCAGCTTCACAGGGATGCGAAACACCGGGGAGCTGTTTTTT	CASSFTGMRNTGELFF
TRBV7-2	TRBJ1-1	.	TGTGCCAGCAGCTCCATCCCGGGGAACACTGAAGCTTTCTTT	CASSSIPGNTEAFF
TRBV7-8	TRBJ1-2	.	TGTGCCAGCAGCTTAAGTCACCAGGCCTATGGCTACACCTTC	CASSLSHQAYGYTF
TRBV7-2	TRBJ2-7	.	TGTGCCAGCAGCTTAACAGCCCCCTACGAGCAGTACTTC	CASSLTAPYEQYF
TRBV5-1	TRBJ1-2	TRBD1	TGCGCCAGCAGCCGGGGACAGATCACTAGCTATGGCTACACCTTC	CASSRGQITSYGYTF
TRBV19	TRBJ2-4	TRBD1	TGTGCCAGTAGTTCCCGGACAGGGGGCGGTCACAAAAACATTCAGTACTTC	CASSSRTGGGHKNIQYF
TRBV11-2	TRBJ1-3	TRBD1	TGTGCCAGCAGCCTACAGCCCGGGACAGCCTCTGGAAACACCATATATTTT	CASSLQPGTASGNTIYF
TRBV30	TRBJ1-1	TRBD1	TGTGCCTGGAGTGGGGCAGGGGGCATCCCTGAAGCTTTCTTT	CAWSGAGGIPEAFF
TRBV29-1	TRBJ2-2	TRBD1	TGCAGCGCACAGGGGGGATTCCCCGGGGAGCTGTTTTTT	CSAQGGFPGELFF
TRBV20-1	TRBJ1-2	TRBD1	TGCAGTGCTTGGGACAGGGGAGGCTACACCTTC	CSAWDRGGYTF
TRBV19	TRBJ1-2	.	TGTGCCAGTAGTGGGGGGAGGGATGGCTACACCTTC	CASSGGRDGYTF
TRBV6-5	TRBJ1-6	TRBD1	TGTGCCAGCAGTTACTCCGGACAGGGTGGGAATTCACCCCTCCACTTT	CASSYSGQGGNSPLHF
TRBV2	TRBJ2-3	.	TGTGCCAGCAGGCCTCACACTAGCAGGGCGACAGATACGCAGTATTTT	CASRPHTSRATDTQYF